Following are 10 T cell receptor beta chains from one sample sequenced in a study of Graves' ophthalmopathy and Graves' hyperthyroidism. RNA transcripts were the source from which TCR beta CDR3 regions were amplified. The library came from an HTBI-primed first-round RT-PCR and a second-round multiplex PCR. TCRdb reprocessed the multiplex PCR reads with MiXCR, giving one entry per CDR3 protein. The table lists over a million distinct CDR3 sequences, 36% of them singletons, with around 10% in the top ten. Source material: peripheral blood or thyroid tissue (not recorded which). The receptor set was obtained from an adult man with Graves' hyperthyroidism.

The chain couples TRBV28 to TRBJ1-3, with D hard to call. Between the trimmed V and J ends, which lost 9 bases and 0 bases, there was a span of 9 bases. Germline V gene lookup returns CDR1 MDHEN and CDR2 SYDVKM. The CDR3 sequence is 13 residues long. The CDR3 DNA sequence: TGTGCCAGTCACCTTAGCTCTGGAAACACCATATATTTT. Protein sequence: CASHLSSGNTIYF.

This clonotype was seen more than once but under ten times. The chain employs TRBV10-3 and TRBJ1-6, with 12 bases fitting TRBD1. This CDR3 is 14 amino acids long. After removal of 6 bases from V and 10 bases from J, the junction contained 4 bases not matched to a gene. Looked up from germline, CDR1 is ENHRY and CDR2 is SYGVKD. The CDR3 DNA is TGTGCCATCAGCCTCGGGACAGGGGGCTCACCCCTCCACTTT. Protein: CAISLGTGGSPLHF.

This chain uses TRBV20-1 with TRBJ2-7, with 8 nucleotides matching TRBD2. Per germline, CDR1 DFQATT and CDR2 SNEGSKA (reference sequence). This CDR3 comprises 14 residues. The junction had 7 bases not matched to a gene; V was cut back by 3 bases and J by 3 bases. The CDR3 sequence: CSASPGTSYYEQYF. The CDR3 DNA reads as TGCAGTGCTAGTCCAGGGACTAGTTACTACGAGCAGTACTTC.

The chain recombines TRBV20-1 with TRBJ2-1; no definite D call. The germline V and J ends were trimmed by 2 bases and 3 bases, with 14 bases remaining between them. The CDR3 consists of 15 residues. Looked up from germline, CDR1 is DFQATT and CDR2 is SNEGSKA (reference sequence). The CDR3 sequence: CSARTPEVDYNEQFF. DNA for the CDR3: TGCAGTGCTAGAACCCCAGAGGTAGACTACAATGAGCAGTTCTTC.

This clonotype was recorded at least ten times. The chain employs TRBV5-1 and TRBJ1-5; tentative D call: TRBD1 (5 bases). The germline CDR1 and CDR2 sequences are SGHRS and YFSETQ. V was clipped by 5 bases and J by 4 bases, with 10 bases between them. The CDR3 length is 13 residues. The CDR3 sequence: CASRIDRNQPQHF. CDR3 in DNA: TGCGCCAGCAGAATTGACAGAAATCAGCCCCAGCATTTT.

For this clonotype: Being one base from a much bigger clone, this may be a read error. The V and J genes are TRBV7-9 and TRBJ2-5; D perhaps matches TRBD2 (5 bases). Trimming stripped 6 bases from V and 4 bases from J, with 18 bases between. CDR1 SEHNR and CDR2 FQNEAQ come from the germline V gene (reference sequence). This CDR3 comprises 15 residues. CDR3 coding DNA: TGTGCCAGCAGTTACCCCGGGGTGGGGAGAGAGACCCAGTACTTC. The encoded protein is CASSYPGVGRETQYF.

This clonotype was recorded at least ten times. V is TRBV7-2 and J is TRBJ1-5, with 9 bases lining up with TRBD1. The CDR3 covers 15 residues. The V gene end was trimmed by 5 bases and the J gene end by 3 bases; junction bases not matched to a gene: 5. The germline gives CDR1 SGHTA, CDR2 FQGNSA. DNA of the CDR3: TGTGCCAGCAGCACCCGGACAGGGGCCAATCAGCCCCAGCATTTT. It codes for CASSTRTGANQPQHF.

This clonotype was observed at least ten times. The J gene is TRBJ1-1, the V gene TRBV9; 7 nucleotides match TRBD1. V gave up 2 bases and J gave up 4 bases; unmatched junction bases: 2. The CDR3 sequence is 13 residues long. CDR1 SGDLS and CDR2 YYNGEE come from the germline V gene. The CDR3 DNA is TGTGCCAGCAGCGTTGGGACAGCCACTGAAGCTTTCTTT. This translates into CASSVGTATEAFF.

Only a few counts were recorded for this clonotype. At one of its ends the junction is not consistent with the germline gene, which may arise from a read error. The chain recombines TRBV10-3 with TRBJ1-2, with 8 bases identical to TRBD1. Germline V lookup: CDR1 ENHRY, CDR2 SYGVKD. The CDR3 spans 13 residues. CDR3 in amino acids: CASSVTGVRGYTF. The DNA of the CDR3 is TGTGCCAGCAGTGTGACAGGGGTACGTGGCTACACCTTC.

V is TRBV7-2 and J is TRBJ2-5, with 9 positions matching TRBD1. With 6 bases clipped from V and 5 bases from J, the junction kept 13 bases outside the gene matches. The CDR3 loop spans 16 amino acids. The germline V gene encodes CDR1 SGHTA and CDR2 FQGNSA. The CDR3 is CASSSPGTGFLETQYF. For the CDR3, the DNA is TGTGCCAGCAGTTCTCCCGGGACAGGGTTCCTGGAGACCCAGTACTTC. Drawing the rest from reference TRBV7-2 and TRBJ2-5, the complete variable domain is GAGVSQSPSNKVTEKGKDVELRCDPISGHTALYWYRQSLGQGLEFLIYFQGNSAPDKSGLPSDRFSAERTGGSVSTLTIQRTQQEDSAVYLCASSSPGTGFLETQYFGPGTRLLVL.